The source of this T cell receptor beta chain is a study of blood T cell repertoires in COVID-19. As for the study in general: Sites in the United States, Italy and Spain provided acute and convalescent COVID-19 samples. T cells, B-cell-depleted T cells, or PBMCs provided the cDNA or gDNA that served as material.

The authors' processing: Reference gene primers were amplified, and this amplification served to estimate nucleated cell counts. Method: immunoSEQ multiplex PCR; TCRdb's copy keeps in-frame clones and lacks some. That table supplies the V and J calls and clone size; D and trimming were determined from the DNA. The data hold around 70,000 clones, with approximately 90% observed a single time. The CDR3 is 15 residues long. V lost 6 bases and J 2 bases, leaving 17 bases between the germline ends. Germline V lookup: CDR1 MNHEY, CDR2 SMNVEV (reference sequence). The TCR originated in a human donor in a cohort sampled during active COVID-19. The chain is built from TRBV27 and TRBJ2-7; possibly TRBD1 for D (6 bases). Sequenced: peripheral blood. Here the CDR3 reads CASRAATGTPYEQYF. As DNA, the CDR3 is TGTGCCAGCAGGGCAGCCACAGGGACCCCCTACGAGCAGTACTTC.